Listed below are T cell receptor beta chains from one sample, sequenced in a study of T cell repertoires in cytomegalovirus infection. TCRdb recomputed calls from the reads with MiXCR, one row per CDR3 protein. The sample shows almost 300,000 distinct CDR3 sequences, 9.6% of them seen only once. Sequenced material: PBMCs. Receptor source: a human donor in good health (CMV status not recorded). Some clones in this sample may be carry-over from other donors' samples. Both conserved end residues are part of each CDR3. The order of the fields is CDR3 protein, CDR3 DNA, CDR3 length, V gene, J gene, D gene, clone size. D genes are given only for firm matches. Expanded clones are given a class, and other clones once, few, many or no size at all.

cdr3_aa: CSGGEDTEAFF
cdr3_nt: TGCAGTGGCGGGGAGGACACTGAAGCTTTCTTT
cdr3_length: 11
v_call: TRBV20-1
j_call: TRBJ1-1
d_call: NA
clone_size: NA

cdr3_aa: CASSLDGNYGYTF
cdr3_nt: TGTGCCAGCAGCTTAGACGGCAACTATGGCTACACCTTC
cdr3_length: 13
v_call: TRBV7-8
j_call: TRBJ1-2
d_call: NA
clone_size: many

cdr3_aa: CSAPPTATNEKLFF
cdr3_nt: TGCAGTGCTCCCCCGACAGCAACTAATGAAAAACTGTTTTTT
cdr3_length: 14
v_call: TRBV20-1
j_call: TRBJ1-4
d_call: NA
clone_size: NA

cdr3_aa: CASGDRRYQPQHF
cdr3_nt: TGTGCCAGCGGAGACAGGCGATATCAGCCCCAGCATTTT
cdr3_length: 13
v_call: TRBV6-2/TRBV6-3
j_call: TRBJ1-5
d_call: NA
clone_size: once

cdr3_aa: CASSTDRVAAPLHF
cdr3_nt: TGTGCCAGTAGTACGGACAGGGTGGCGGCACCCCTCCACTTT
cdr3_length: 14
v_call: TRBV19
j_call: TRBJ1-6
d_call: TRBD1
clone_size: NA

cdr3_aa: CANSPLARNTEAFF
cdr3_nt: TGTGCCAACAGCCCGCTGGCACGGAACACTGAAGCTTTCTTT
cdr3_length: 14
v_call: TRBV7-3
j_call: TRBJ1-1
d_call: NA
clone_size: NA

cdr3_aa: CSAAYPEQFF
cdr3_nt: TGCAGTGCTGCGTACCCCGAGCAGTTCTTC
cdr3_length: 10
v_call: TRBV20-1
j_call: TRBJ2-1
d_call: NA
clone_size: NA

cdr3_aa: CASSQISPDTQYF
cdr3_nt: TGCGCCAGCAGCCAAATCAGCCCAGATACGCAGTATTTT
cdr3_length: 13
v_call: TRBV4-1
j_call: TRBJ2-3
d_call: NA
clone_size: NA

cdr3_aa: CASERGNEQFF
cdr3_nt: TGTGCCAGCGAGCGGGGCAATGAGCAGTTCTTC
cdr3_length: 11
v_call: TRBV28
j_call: TRBJ2-1
d_call: TRBD2
clone_size: many

cdr3_aa: CASSLRADGTGKGYEQYF
cdr3_nt: TGTGCCAGCAGCTTAAGGGCTGACGGGACAGGGAAGGGCTACGAGCAGTACTTC
cdr3_length: 18
v_call: TRBV7-2
j_call: TRBJ2-7
d_call: TRBD1
clone_size: many

cdr3_aa: CSAPRGGALSPDTQYF
cdr3_nt: TGCAGTGCTCCCCGGGGGGGGGCCCTAAGCCCAGATACGCAGTATTTT
cdr3_length: 16
v_call: TRBV20-1
j_call: TRBJ2-3
d_call: TRBD2
clone_size: NA

cdr3_aa: CASSETGVLNTGELFF
cdr3_nt: TGTGCCAGCAGCGAGACAGGGGTACTAAACACCGGGGAGCTGTTTTTT
cdr3_length: 16
v_call: TRBV2
j_call: TRBJ2-2
d_call: TRBD1
clone_size: many

cdr3_aa: CASSLGGANTEAFF
cdr3_nt: TGTGCCAGCAGCTTAGGAGGGGCCAACACTGAAGCTTTCTTT
cdr3_length: 14
v_call: TRBV7-9
j_call: TRBJ1-1
d_call: NA
clone_size: few

cdr3_aa: CSAPYASGANVLTF
cdr3_nt: TGCAGTGCCCCTTATGCCTCTGGGGCCAACGTCCTGACTTTC
cdr3_length: 14
v_call: TRBV20-1
j_call: TRBJ2-6
d_call: NA
clone_size: NA

cdr3_aa: CASIKEMGGANYGYTF
cdr3_nt: TGTGCCAGCATAAAAGAAATGGGGGGAGCTAACTATGGCTACACCTTC
cdr3_length: 16
v_call: TRBV28
j_call: TRBJ1-2
d_call: NA
clone_size: few

cdr3_aa: CSVRGQGVLETQYF
cdr3_nt: TGCAGCGTTCGGGGACAGGGGGTTTTAGAGACCCAGTACTTC
cdr3_length: 14
v_call: TRBV29-1
j_call: TRBJ2-5
d_call: TRBD1
clone_size: few

cdr3_aa: CASSFRTGGAVYGYTF
cdr3_nt: TGTGCCAGCAGCTTCCGGACAGGGGGCGCGGTCTATGGCTACACCTTC
cdr3_length: 16
v_call: TRBV7-2
j_call: TRBJ1-2
d_call: TRBD1
clone_size: many

cdr3_aa: CASSLAGGSNQPQHF
cdr3_nt: TGTGCCAGCAGCTTAGCGGGCGGGAGCAATCAGCCCCAGCATTTT
cdr3_length: 15
v_call: TRBV7-8
j_call: TRBJ1-5
d_call: NA
clone_size: many

cdr3_aa: CSAEGTSKKEPQHF
cdr3_nt: TGCAGTGCTGAAGGGACATCCAAGAAGGAGCCCCAGCATTTT
cdr3_length: 14
v_call: TRBV20-1
j_call: TRBJ1-5
d_call: NA
clone_size: NA

cdr3_aa: CASSLGGLVSGANVLTF
cdr3_nt: TGTGCCAGCAGCTTAGGGGGGCTAGTATCTGGGGCCAACGTCCTGACTTTC
cdr3_length: 17
v_call: TRBV7-2
j_call: TRBJ2-6
d_call: NA
clone_size: many

cdr3_aa: CASSYSRADTIYF
cdr3_nt: TGTGCCAGCAGTTACTCGAGGGCGGACACCATATATTTT
cdr3_length: 13
v_call: TRBV6-5
j_call: TRBJ1-3
d_call: NA
clone_size: few

cdr3_aa: CASSSTLQGAEGYTF
cdr3_nt: TGTGCCAGCAGTTCTACCCTACAGGGGGCGGAAGGCTACACCTTC
cdr3_length: 15
v_call: TRBV12-3/TRBV12-4
j_call: TRBJ1-2
d_call: TRBD1
clone_size: many

cdr3_aa: CASSLVALSSYNEQFF
cdr3_nt: TGTGCCAGCAGCTTAGTAGCACTCAGCTCCTACAATGAGCAGTTCTTC
cdr3_length: 16
v_call: TRBV7-2
j_call: TRBJ2-1
d_call: NA
clone_size: few

cdr3_aa: CASSAGTDTGGELFF
cdr3_nt: TGTGCCAGTAGTGCCGGGACGGACACAGGCGGGGAGCTGTTTTTT
cdr3_length: 15
v_call: TRBV19
j_call: TRBJ2-2
d_call: NA
clone_size: many

cdr3_aa: CASSEDGFVTDTQYF
cdr3_nt: TGTGCCAGCAGTGAAGACGGCTTCGTCACAGATACGCAGTATTTT
cdr3_length: 15
v_call: TRBV6-1
j_call: TRBJ2-3
d_call: NA
clone_size: NA

cdr3_aa: CSVEDPPTGHEQYF
cdr3_nt: TGCAGCGTTGAAGACCCCCCGACAGGGCATGAGCAGTACTTC
cdr3_length: 14
v_call: TRBV29-1
j_call: TRBJ2-7
d_call: TRBD1
clone_size: few

cdr3_aa: CASSFDRVSTDTQYF
cdr3_nt: TGTGCCAGCAGCTTCGACAGGGTATCCACAGATACGCAGTATTTT
cdr3_length: 15
v_call: TRBV7-9
j_call: TRBJ2-3
d_call: TRBD1
clone_size: many

cdr3_aa: CASSLVGQGESTDTQYF
cdr3_nt: TGTGCCAGCAGCTTAGTAGGACAGGGCGAAAGCACAGATACGCAGTATTTT
cdr3_length: 17
v_call: TRBV7-8
j_call: TRBJ2-3
d_call: TRBD1
clone_size: few

cdr3_aa: CASTLGGFQNIQYF
cdr3_nt: TGTGCCAGCACACTCGGGGGGTTTCAAAACATTCAGTACTTC
cdr3_length: 14
v_call: TRBV12-3/TRBV12-4
j_call: TRBJ2-4
d_call: TRBD2
clone_size: many

cdr3_aa: CSVEQGGAFF
cdr3_nt: TGCAGCGTTGAACAGGGGGGAGCTTTCTTT
cdr3_length: 10
v_call: TRBV29-1
j_call: TRBJ1-1
d_call: TRBD1
clone_size: many

cdr3_aa: CASSLAAGRNDGYTF
cdr3_nt: TGTGCCAGCAGCTTAGCGGCAGGGCGGAATGATGGCTACACCTTC
cdr3_length: 15
v_call: TRBV7-9
j_call: TRBJ1-2
d_call: NA
clone_size: many

cdr3_aa: CASTQTSGNTIYF
cdr3_nt: TGTGCCAGCACACAAACCTCTGGAAACACCATATATTTT
cdr3_length: 13
v_call: TRBV6-5
j_call: TRBJ1-3
d_call: NA
clone_size: NA

cdr3_aa: CASSFGEGGEQFF
cdr3_nt: TGTGCCAGCAGCTTTGGGGAGGGTGGTGAGCAGTTCTTC
cdr3_length: 13
v_call: TRBV5-4
j_call: TRBJ2-1
d_call: TRBD2
clone_size: NA

cdr3_aa: CASRLAGGVLPDTQYF
cdr3_nt: TGTGCCAGCAGGTTGGCGGGGGGGGTGCTCCCAGATACGCAGTATTTT
cdr3_length: 16
v_call: TRBV6-6
j_call: TRBJ2-3
d_call: TRBD2
clone_size: NA

cdr3_aa: CASSAREGGSPLHF
cdr3_nt: TGTGCCAGCAGCGCGAGGGAGGGTGGATCACCCCTCCACTTT
cdr3_length: 14
v_call: TRBV7-9
j_call: TRBJ1-6
d_call: NA
clone_size: many

cdr3_aa: CASSSADNEQFF
cdr3_nt: TGTGCCAGCAGTTCAGCGGACAATGAGCAGTTCTTC
cdr3_length: 12
v_call: TRBV12-3/TRBV12-4
j_call: TRBJ2-1
d_call: NA
clone_size: many

cdr3_aa: CASSLASGDGDTQYF
cdr3_nt: TGTGCCAGCAGCTTAGCGTCAGGGGACGGCGATACGCAGTATTTT
cdr3_length: 15
v_call: TRBV7-2
j_call: TRBJ2-3
d_call: NA
clone_size: many

cdr3_aa: CASGGGPSGRQTAQYF
cdr3_nt: TGTGCCAGCGGAGGGGGGCCTAGCGGTCGTCAGACGGCCCAGTACTTC
cdr3_length: 16
v_call: TRBV2
j_call: TRBJ2-5
d_call: NA
clone_size: many

cdr3_aa: CSARSWAGNTEAFF
cdr3_nt: TGCAGTGCTAGATCATGGGCGGGGAACACTGAAGCTTTCTTT
cdr3_length: 14
v_call: TRBV20-1
j_call: TRBJ1-1
d_call: NA
clone_size: NA

cdr3_aa: CASRLTGGWDQPQHF
cdr3_nt: TGTGCCAGCAGATTGACCGGGGGTTGGGATCAGCCCCAGCATTTT
cdr3_length: 15
v_call: TRBV27
j_call: TRBJ1-5
d_call: NA
clone_size: many

cdr3_aa: CASSPTGTLNQPQHF
cdr3_nt: TGTGCCAGTAGCCCGACAGGGACCCTAAATCAGCCCCAGCATTTT
cdr3_length: 15
v_call: TRBV19
j_call: TRBJ1-5
d_call: TRBD1
clone_size: many

cdr3_aa: CATFRDRAGNEQFF
cdr3_nt: TGTGCCACATTCCGGGACAGGGCTGGCAATGAGCAGTTCTTC
cdr3_length: 14
v_call: TRBV2
j_call: TRBJ2-1
d_call: TRBD1
clone_size: NA

cdr3_aa: CASSLTQTGALQETQYF
cdr3_nt: TGTGCCAGCAGTCTCACTCAGACAGGGGCTCTCCAAGAGACCCAGTACTTC
cdr3_length: 17
v_call: TRBV28
j_call: TRBJ2-5
d_call: TRBD1
clone_size: many

cdr3_aa: CASSLGGQNQPQHF
cdr3_nt: TGCGCCAGCAGCTTGGGAGGACAGAATCAGCCCCAGCATTTT
cdr3_length: 14
v_call: TRBV5-1
j_call: TRBJ1-5
d_call: NA
clone_size: NA

cdr3_aa: CASSERSGGGNNEQFF
cdr3_nt: TGTGCCAGCAGTGAACGGTCAGGGGGTGGGAACAATGAGCAGTTCTTC
cdr3_length: 16
v_call: TRBV2
j_call: TRBJ2-1
d_call: TRBD1
clone_size: NA

cdr3_aa: CASSYPGLAGNNEQFF
cdr3_nt: TGTGCCAGCAGTTATCCCGGACTAGCGGGGAACAATGAGCAGTTCTTC
cdr3_length: 16
v_call: TRBV6-2/TRBV6-3
j_call: TRBJ2-1
d_call: TRBD2
clone_size: many

cdr3_aa: CASSLQGPSTDTQYF
cdr3_nt: TGTGCCAGCAGCTTACAGGGGCCAAGCACAGATACGCAGTATTTT
cdr3_length: 15
v_call: TRBV7-8
j_call: TRBJ2-3
d_call: NA
clone_size: many

cdr3_aa: CASSRGQVSYEQYF
cdr3_nt: TGTGCCAGCAGCCGGGGACAAGTCTCCTACGAGCAGTACTTC
cdr3_length: 14
v_call: TRBV7-9
j_call: TRBJ2-7
d_call: NA
clone_size: NA

cdr3_aa: CASSVQGRTEAFF
cdr3_nt: TGTGCCAGCAGTGTACAGGGTAGGACTGAAGCTTTCTTT
cdr3_length: 13
v_call: TRBV28
j_call: TRBJ1-1
d_call: NA
clone_size: NA

cdr3_aa: CASRPQGNTIYF
cdr3_nt: TGTGCCAGCAGACCACAGGGAAACACCATATATTTT
cdr3_length: 12
v_call: TRBV12-3/TRBV12-4
j_call: TRBJ1-3
d_call: NA
clone_size: many

cdr3_aa: CAIGLAGNTGELFF
cdr3_nt: TGTGCCATCGGACTAGCGGGCAACACCGGGGAGCTGTTTTTT
cdr3_length: 14
v_call: TRBV24-1
j_call: TRBJ2-2
d_call: TRBD2
clone_size: many

cdr3_aa: CASSSPGEEGPVGDFF
cdr3_nt: TGTGCCAGCAGTTCCCCAGGTGAAGAAGGGCCGGTGGGGGATTTCTTT
cdr3_length: 16
v_call: TRBV28
j_call: TRBJ1-1
d_call: NA
clone_size: many

cdr3_aa: CASSQIVNYGYTF
cdr3_nt: TGTGCCAGCAGCCAAATCGTAAACTATGGCTACACCTTC
cdr3_length: 13
v_call: TRBV14
j_call: TRBJ1-2
d_call: NA
clone_size: many

cdr3_aa: CASSLEAGSSYEQYF
cdr3_nt: TGTGCCAGCAGCCTAGAAGCGGGTAGCTCCTACGAGCAGTACTTC
cdr3_length: 15
v_call: TRBV12-3/TRBV12-4
j_call: TRBJ2-7
d_call: NA
clone_size: few

cdr3_aa: CASSSDRDPYNEQFF
cdr3_nt: TGTGCCAGCAGTTCCGACAGGGACCCCTACAATGAGCAGTTCTTC
cdr3_length: 15
v_call: TRBV12-3/TRBV12-4
j_call: TRBJ2-1
d_call: TRBD1
clone_size: many

cdr3_aa: CSASGEGQRQPQHF
cdr3_nt: TGCAGTGCTAGCGGTGAAGGGCAGCGTCAGCCCCAGCATTTT
cdr3_length: 14
v_call: TRBV20-1
j_call: TRBJ1-5
d_call: NA
clone_size: NA

cdr3_aa: CSARDPARALLYF
cdr3_nt: TGCAGTGCTAGAGATCCAGCCAGGGCCTTGCTGTACTTC
cdr3_length: 13
v_call: TRBV20-1
j_call: TRBJ2-5
d_call: NA
clone_size: many

cdr3_aa: CASSYGTGGFYEQFF
cdr3_nt: TGTGCCAGCAGTTACGGGACAGGGGGCTTTTATGAGCAGTTCTTC
cdr3_length: 15
v_call: TRBV6-5
j_call: TRBJ2-1
d_call: TRBD1
clone_size: many